This section outlines one T cell receptor (beta chain) sequence together with its context. TCRdb keeps only in-frame clones here, not all; method: immunoSEQ multiplex PCR. The sample has roughly 1,600,000 clones, approximately 98.5% seen once. The CDR3 is 10 residues long. V was shortened by 11 bases and J by 4 bases, with 9 bases between the two germline ends. Germline CDR1 and CDR2: SGHVS and FQNEAQ. The data were taken from a study of shared clonotypes between healthy human individuals. V is TRBV7-8 and J is TRBJ2-7; D gene uncertain. The origin of this receptor is a man aged 25 to 40 in good health. The specimen sequenced was naive CD4+ T cells sorted from blood. Subset given: CD45RA+ positively selected. CDR3 in amino acids: CAVGKYEQYF. The CDR3 DNA is TGTGCCGTGGGGAAGTACGAGCAGTACTTC.